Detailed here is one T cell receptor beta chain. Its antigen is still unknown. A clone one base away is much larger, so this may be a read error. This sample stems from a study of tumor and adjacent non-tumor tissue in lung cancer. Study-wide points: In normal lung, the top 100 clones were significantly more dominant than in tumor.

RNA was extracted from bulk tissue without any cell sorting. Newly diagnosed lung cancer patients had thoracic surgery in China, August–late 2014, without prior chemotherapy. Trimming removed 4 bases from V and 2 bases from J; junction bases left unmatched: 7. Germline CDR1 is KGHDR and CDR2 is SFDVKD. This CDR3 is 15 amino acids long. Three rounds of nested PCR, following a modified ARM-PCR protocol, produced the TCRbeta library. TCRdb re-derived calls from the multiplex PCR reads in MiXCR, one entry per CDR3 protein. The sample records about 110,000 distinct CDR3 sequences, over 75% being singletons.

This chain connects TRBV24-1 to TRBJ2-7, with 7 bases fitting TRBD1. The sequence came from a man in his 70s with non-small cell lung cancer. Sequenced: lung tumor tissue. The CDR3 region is CATSDRAQGAYEQYF. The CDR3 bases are TGTGCCACCAGTGACCGGGCCCAGGGGGCCTACGAGCAGTACTTC.